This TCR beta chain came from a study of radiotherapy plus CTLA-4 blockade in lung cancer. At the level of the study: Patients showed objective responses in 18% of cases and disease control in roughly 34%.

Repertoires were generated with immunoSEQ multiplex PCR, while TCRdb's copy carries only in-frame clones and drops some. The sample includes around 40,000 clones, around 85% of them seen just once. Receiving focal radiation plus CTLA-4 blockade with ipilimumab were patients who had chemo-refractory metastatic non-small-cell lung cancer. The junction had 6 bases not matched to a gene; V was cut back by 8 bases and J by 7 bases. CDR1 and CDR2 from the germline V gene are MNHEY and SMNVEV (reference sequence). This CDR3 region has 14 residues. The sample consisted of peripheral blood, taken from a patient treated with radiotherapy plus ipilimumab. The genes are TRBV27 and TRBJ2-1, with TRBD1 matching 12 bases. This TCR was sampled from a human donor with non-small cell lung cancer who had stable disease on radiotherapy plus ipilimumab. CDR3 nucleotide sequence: TGTGCCAGCCGGGGACAGGGGGCCTTGAATGAGCAGTTCTTC. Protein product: CASRGQGALNEQFF.